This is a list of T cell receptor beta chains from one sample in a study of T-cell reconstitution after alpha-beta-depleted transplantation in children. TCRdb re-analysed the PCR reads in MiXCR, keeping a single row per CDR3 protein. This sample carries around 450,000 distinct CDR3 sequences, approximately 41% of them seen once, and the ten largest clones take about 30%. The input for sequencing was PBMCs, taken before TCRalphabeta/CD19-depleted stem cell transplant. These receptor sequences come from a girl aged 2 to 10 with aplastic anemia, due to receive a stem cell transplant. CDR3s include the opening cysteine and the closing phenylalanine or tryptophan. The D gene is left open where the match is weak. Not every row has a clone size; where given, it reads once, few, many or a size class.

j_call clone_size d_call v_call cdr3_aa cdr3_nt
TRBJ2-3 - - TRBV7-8 CASSLATLVGLSDTQYF TGTGCCAGCAGCTTAGCCACTTTGGTGGGTTTATCGGATACGCAGTATTTT
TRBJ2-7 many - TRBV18 CASSPQVPPYEQYF TGTGCCAGCTCACCCCAGGTACCCCCCTACGAGCAGTACTTC
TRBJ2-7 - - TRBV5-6 CASSLGAFRYEQYF TGTGCCAGCAGCTTGGGGGCGTTTAGGTACGAGCAGTACTTC
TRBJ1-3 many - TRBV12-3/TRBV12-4 CASSKEDVGNTIYF TGTGCCAGCAGCAAAGAGGACGTTGGAAACACCATATATTTT
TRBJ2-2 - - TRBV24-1 CATSGGDTNTGELFF TGTGCCACCAGTGGAGGAGACACTAACACCGGGGAGCTGTTTTTT
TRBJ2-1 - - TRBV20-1 CSARWLSYNEQFF TGCAGTGCTAGGTGGCTATCCTACAATGAGCAGTTCTTC
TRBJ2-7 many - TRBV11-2 CASSRMLLPEQYF TGTGCCAGCAGCCGCATGCTCCTTCCCGAGCAGTACTTC
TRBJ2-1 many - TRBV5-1 CASSSLRGWVGNEQFF TGCGCCAGCAGCTCCCTACGGGGGTGGGTTGGCAATGAGCAGTTCTTC
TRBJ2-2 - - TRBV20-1 CRGEENTGELFF TGCAGGGGGGAAGAGAACACCGGGGAGCTGTTTTTT
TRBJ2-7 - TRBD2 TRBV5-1 CASTPAGGYEQYF TGCGCCAGCACCCCAGCGGGAGGTTACGAGCAGTACTTC
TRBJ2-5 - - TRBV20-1 CSAVKVETQYF TGCAGTGCCGTGAAGGTGGAGACCCAGTACTTC
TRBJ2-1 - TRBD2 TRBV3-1 CASSPPPLISGNGEQFF TGTGCCAGCAGCCCCCCTCCCTTGATTAGCGGGAATGGTGAGCAGTTCTTC
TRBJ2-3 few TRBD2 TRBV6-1 CASSLLAGGSDTQYF TGTGCCAGCAGTCTCTTGGCGGGAGGGAGCGATACGCAGTATTTT
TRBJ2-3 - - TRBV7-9 CASSLTLADWDTQYF TGTGCCAGCAGCTTAACTCTGGCAGACTGGGATACGCAGTATTTT
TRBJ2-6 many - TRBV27 CASSALSSGANVLTF TGTGCCAGCAGTGCCCTGAGCTCTGGGGCCAACGTCCTGACTTTC
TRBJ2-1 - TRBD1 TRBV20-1 CSALNGDRGYNEHFF TGCAGTGCCCTCAACGGGGACAGGGGATACAATGAGCATTTCTTC
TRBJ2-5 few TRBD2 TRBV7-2 CASSLLGLARQTQYF TGTGCCAGCAGCTTACTGGGACTAGCGAGGCAGACCCAGTACTTC
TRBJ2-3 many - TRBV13 CASSLGPPASTDTQYF TGTGCCAGCAGCTTAGGGCCACCAGCGAGCACAGATACGCAGTATTTT
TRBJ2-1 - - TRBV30 CAWGALNEQFF TGTGCCTGGGGGGCTCTCAATGAGCAGTTCTTC
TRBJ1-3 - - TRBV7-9 CATPGQTSGNTIYF TGTGCCACACCGGGACAAACGTCTGGAAACACCATATATTTT
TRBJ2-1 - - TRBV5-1 CASSPRTEGEQFF TGCGCCAGCAGCCCAAGGACGGAAGGGGAGCAGTTCTTC
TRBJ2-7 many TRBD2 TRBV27 CASSQGLVNYEQYF TGTGCCAGCAGCCAAGGACTAGTGAACTACGAGCAGTACTTC
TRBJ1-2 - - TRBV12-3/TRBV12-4 CASSSPGSNYGYTF TGTGCCAGCAGTTCCCCAGGGTCCAACTATGGCTACACCTTC
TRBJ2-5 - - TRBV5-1 CASSAEWGRETQYF TGCGCCAGCAGCGCGGAATGGGGGCGGGAGACCCAGTACTTC
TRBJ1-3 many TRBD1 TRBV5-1 CASSLRGGPPGNTIYF TGCGCCAGCAGCTTGAGAGGGGGCCCCCCTGGAAACACCATATATTTT
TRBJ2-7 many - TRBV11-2 CASSLDWTEAYEQYF TGTGCCAGCAGCTTAGACTGGACAGAAGCCTACGAGCAGTACTTC
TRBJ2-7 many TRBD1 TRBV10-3 CAIAGTVNSYEQYF TGTGCCATCGCCGGGACAGTAAACTCCTACGAGCAGTACTTC
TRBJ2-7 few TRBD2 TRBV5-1 CASSLSFGASGRDEQYF TGCGCCAGCAGCTTGAGCTTCGGGGCTAGCGGGAGGGACGAGCAGTACTTC
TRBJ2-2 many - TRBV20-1 CSARGSESTGELFF TGCAGTGCTAGGGGAAGTGAATCCACCGGGGAGCTGTTTTTT
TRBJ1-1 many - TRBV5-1 CASKGNTEAFF TGCGCCAGCAAAGGGAACACTGAAGCTTTCTTT
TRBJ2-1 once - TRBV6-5 CASSYEQYNEQFF TGTGCCAGCAGTTACGAACAGTACAATGAGCAGTTCTTC
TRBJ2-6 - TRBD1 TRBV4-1 CASSQVGTGSSGANVLTF TGCGCCAGCAGCCAAGTTGGGACAGGAAGCTCTGGGGCCAACGTCCTGACTTTC
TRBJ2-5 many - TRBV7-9 CASSLSRGFGETQYF TGTGCCAGCAGCTTGAGTCGCGGGTTCGGGGAGACCCAGTACTTC
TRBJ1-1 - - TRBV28 CASGSGDVLGEAFF TGTGCCAGCGGCTCGGGGGACGTACTGGGTGAAGCTTTCTTT
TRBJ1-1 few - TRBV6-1 CASTRRGGHPEAFF TGTGCCAGCACCCGACGTGGAGGGCATCCTGAAGCTTTCTTT
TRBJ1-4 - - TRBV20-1 CSARGTGTEKLFF TGCAGTGCTAGGGGAACCGGGACCGAAAAACTGTTTTTT